This is a list of T cell receptor beta chains from one sample in a study of human T cells and chemical hapten exposure. TCRdb recomputed calls from the RACE reads with MiXCR, one row per CDR3 protein. Altogether about 100,000 distinct CDR3 sequences are present, around 10% being singletons, with the ten largest covering under 4.5%. The specimen comprised whole blood, sampled in connection with sensitization to the hapten diphenylcyclopropenone (DPC). The receptors originated from a woman between 35 and 50 years old with alopecia areata. Some clones in this sample may be carry-over from other donors' samples. Each CDR3 is given with its conserved first and last residue. The D gene is left open where the match is weak. Not every row has a clone size; where given, it reads once, few, many or a size class.

d_call,v_call,j_call,clone_size,cdr3_aa,cdr3_nt
TRBD1,TRBV13,TRBJ1-3,-,CASSSSSTGAGNTIYF,TGTGCCAGCAGCTCCTCCTCGACAGGGGCTGGAAACACCATATATTTT
TRBD1,TRBV6-1,TRBJ2-1,many,CASGTGQKYNEQFF,TGTGCCAGTGGGACAGGGCAGAAATACAATGAGCAGTTCTTC
-,TRBV9,TRBJ1-1,many,CASSVQALGTEAFF,TGTGCCAGCAGCGTGCAGGCCCTGGGAACTGAAGCTTTCTTT
-,TRBV19,TRBJ1-2,few,CASTGVRGPYGYTF,TGTGCCAGTACAGGGGTGAGGGGACCCTATGGCTACACCTTC
-,TRBV7-2,TRBJ1-5,many,CASSLFWQGNQPQHF,TGTGCCAGCAGCTTATTCTGGCAGGGCAATCAGCCCCAGCATTTT
-,TRBV7-2,TRBJ2-2,-,CASSFTGTALVPGELFF,TGTGCCAGCAGCTTTACCGGGACCGCCCTAGTTCCCGGGGAGCTGTTTTTT
-,TRBV9,TRBJ2-3,few,CASSVFSSQSTDTQYF,TGTGCCAGCAGCGTATTTAGCTCCCAAAGCACAGATACGCAGTATTTT
TRBD1,TRBV27,TRBJ2-1,many,CASSPTGQGYNEQFF,TGTGCCAGCAGTCCGACGGGACAGGGCTACAATGAGCAGTTCTTC
TRBD2,TRBV7-2,TRBJ2-7,many,CASSLNAGGSGQYF,TGTGCCAGCAGCTTAAATGCGGGAGGGTCTGGGCAGTACTTC
-,TRBV30,TRBJ1-1,many,CAWSAISSAGTEAFF,TGTGCCTGGAGCGCTATATCTTCCGCGGGCACTGAAGCTTTCTTT
-,TRBV6-2/TRBV6-3,TRBJ1-2,-,CASSPQTGTNYGYTF,TGTGCCAGCAGTCCCCAAACAGGGACTAACTATGGCTACACCTTC
-,TRBV7-9,TRBJ1-1,few,CASSLDGGGTEAFF,TGTGCCAGCAGCTTAGATGGAGGGGGGACTGAAGCTTTCTTT
TRBD2,TRBV5-1,TRBJ2-1,few,CASSLVVAGGPSSYNEQFF,TGCGCCAGCAGCTTGGTTGTAGCGGGAGGGCCGAGCTCCTACAATGAGCAGTTCTTC
TRBD1,TRBV5-1,TRBJ2-4,few,CASSLGQGSGIQYF,TGCGCCAGCAGCTTGGGACAGGGGAGTGGCATTCAGTACTTC
-,TRBV6-6,TRBJ2-5,few,CASRQGPSRETQYF,TGTGCCAGCAGGCAAGGGCCTAGCCGTGAGACCCAGTACTTC
TRBD1,TRBV7-9,TRBJ1-6,many,CASSSTGTANIIHPLHF,TGTGCCAGCAGCTCGACCGGGACAGCAAATATAATTCACCCCCTCCACTTT
-,TRBV30,TRBJ2-1,few,CAWSSNREQFF,TGTGCCTGGAGTTCGAATCGGGAGCAGTTCTTC
-,TRBV27,TRBJ2-7,-,CASSLRPLRYEQYF,TGTGCCAGCAGTTTGAGACCCCTCCGCTACGAGCAGTACTTC
TRBD2,TRBV11-3,TRBJ2-2,many,CASSLALSGTNTGELFF,TGTGCCAGCAGCTTAGCTTTGAGCGGGACGAACACCGGGGAGCTGTTTTTT
TRBD1,TRBV20-1,TRBJ2-7,many,CSAPRGRDRVVYEQYF,TGCAGTGCCCCACGGGGCAGGGACAGGGTTGTCTACGAGCAGTACTTC
-,TRBV20-1,TRBJ1-3,many,CSAGALDSASGNTIYF,TGCAGTGCTGGGGCCCTGGACAGCGCATCTGGAAACACCATATATTTT
TRBD1,TRBV28,TRBJ1-5,few,CASSLEGAGQPQHF,TGTGCCAGCAGTTTAGAGGGGGCCGGACAGCCCCAGCATTTT
-,TRBV5-4,TRBJ1-2,many,CASSPGQLNYGYTF,TGTGCCAGCAGCCCCGGACAGCTTAACTATGGCTACACCTTC
-,TRBV29-1,TRBJ2-7,few,CSVRAGDHEQYF,TGCAGCGTTCGGGCAGGGGACCACGAGCAGTACTTC
-,TRBV28,TRBJ1-2,many,CASKVTEYGYTF,TGTGCCAGCAAGGTAACGGAATATGGCTACACCTTC
TRBD1,TRBV29-1,TRBJ1-3,-,CSVGQGSGNTIYF,TGCAGCGTGGGACAGGGCTCTGGAAACACCATATATTTT
-,TRBV24-1,TRBJ2-2,-,CATSETTLNTGELFF,TGTGCCACCAGTGAGACAACTTTAAACACCGGGGAGCTGTTTTTT
-,TRBV12-3/TRBV12-4,TRBJ1-1,-,CASSPSGGNTEAFF,TGTGCCAGCAGTCCCTCCGGCGGGAACACTGAAGCTTTCTTT
TRBD1,TRBV20-1,TRBJ1-5,-,CSARDGTGNQPQHF,TGCAGTGCTAGAGATGGGACAGGCAATCAGCCCCAGCATTTT
TRBD2,TRBV5-1,TRBJ2-7,-,CASSLEGLGSTEQYF,TGCGCCAGCAGCTTGGAGGGACTAGGCTCCACCGAGCAGTACTTC
-,TRBV12-5,TRBJ2-7,many,CASGVSHIWTESYEQYF,TGTGCTAGTGGTGTCAGCCATATTTGGACAGAGAGCTACGAGCAGTACTTC
-,TRBV28,TRBJ1-5,many,CASSPSAGLNQPQHF,TGTGCCAGCAGCCCCTCCGCCGGGCTCAATCAGCCCCAGCATTTT
TRBD1,TRBV30,TRBJ1-2,many,CAWSEGTGYGYTF,TGTGCCTGGAGTGAAGGGACAGGCTATGGCTACACCTTC
-,TRBV7-6,TRBJ1-1,many,CASSGTLRNTEAFF,TGTGCCAGCAGCGGCACACTAAGGAACACTGAAGCTTTCTTT
-,TRBV7-2,TRBJ2-1,-,CASTPDPPGEQFF,TGTGCCAGCACCCCGGACCCACCGGGTGAGCAGTTCTTC
-,TRBV7-2,TRBJ2-7,many,CASSLELLGEQYF,TGTGCCAGCAGCTTAGAACTGCTAGGAGAGCAGTACTTC
-,TRBV5-1,TRBJ2-7,few,CASSLGRTNYEQYF,TGCGCCAGCAGCCTCGGACGGACGAACTACGAGCAGTACTTC
-,TRBV19,TRBJ2-7,-,CASSMSSSSSYEQYF,TGTGCCAGTAGTATGTCCAGTTCGAGCTCCTACGAGCAGTACTTC
-,TRBV11-2,TRBJ2-1,-,CASSPDPTGGHEQFF,TGTGCCAGCAGCCCGGATCCCACGGGTGGCCATGAGCAGTTCTTC
-,TRBV7-9,TRBJ2-7,-,CASSLGLAGRSSYEQYF,TGTGCCAGCAGCTTAGGATTGGCGGGGAGGAGCTCCTACGAGCAGTACTTC
-,TRBV6-5,TRBJ2-2,many,CASSYSHSTSGELFF,TGTGCCAGCAGTTACTCCCATAGCACGTCCGGGGAGCTGTTTTTT
-,TRBV6-5,TRBJ2-7,many,CASRGPGRGPYEQYF,TGTGCCAGCAGGGGTCCGGGACGGGGACCTTACGAGCAGTACTTC